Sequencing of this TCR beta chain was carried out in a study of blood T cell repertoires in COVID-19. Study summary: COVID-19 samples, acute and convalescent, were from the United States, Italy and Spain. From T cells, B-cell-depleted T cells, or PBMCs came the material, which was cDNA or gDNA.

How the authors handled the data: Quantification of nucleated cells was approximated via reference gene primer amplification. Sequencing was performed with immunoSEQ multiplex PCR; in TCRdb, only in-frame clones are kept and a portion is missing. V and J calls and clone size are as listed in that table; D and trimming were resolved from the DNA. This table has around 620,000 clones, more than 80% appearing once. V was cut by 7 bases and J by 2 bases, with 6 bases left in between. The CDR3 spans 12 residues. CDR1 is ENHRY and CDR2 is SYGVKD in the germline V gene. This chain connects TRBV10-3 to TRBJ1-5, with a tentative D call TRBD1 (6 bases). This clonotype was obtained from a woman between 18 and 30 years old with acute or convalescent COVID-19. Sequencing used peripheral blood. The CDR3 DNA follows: TGTGCCATCACAGGGGGCAATCAGCCCCAGCATTTT. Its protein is CAITGGNQPQHF.